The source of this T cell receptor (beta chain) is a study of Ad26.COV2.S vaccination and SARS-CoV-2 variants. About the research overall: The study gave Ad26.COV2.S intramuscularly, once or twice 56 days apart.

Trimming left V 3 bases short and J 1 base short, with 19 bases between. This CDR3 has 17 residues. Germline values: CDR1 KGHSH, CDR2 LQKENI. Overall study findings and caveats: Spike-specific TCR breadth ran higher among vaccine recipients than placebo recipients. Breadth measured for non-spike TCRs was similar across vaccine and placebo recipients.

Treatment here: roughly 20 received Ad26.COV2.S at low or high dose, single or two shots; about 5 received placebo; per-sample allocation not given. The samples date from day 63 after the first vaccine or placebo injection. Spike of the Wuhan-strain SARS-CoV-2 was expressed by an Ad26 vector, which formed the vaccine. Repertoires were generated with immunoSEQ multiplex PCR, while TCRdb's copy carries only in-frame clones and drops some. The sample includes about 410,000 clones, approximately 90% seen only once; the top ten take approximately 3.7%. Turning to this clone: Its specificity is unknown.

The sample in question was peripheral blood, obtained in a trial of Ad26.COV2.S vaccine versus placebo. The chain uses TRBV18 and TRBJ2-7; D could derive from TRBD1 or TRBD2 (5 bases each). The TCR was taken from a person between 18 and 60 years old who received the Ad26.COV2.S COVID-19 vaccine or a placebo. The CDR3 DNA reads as TGTGCCAGCTCACCCGGCCGGGGCGAAAGGGGTTCCTACGAGCAGTACTTC. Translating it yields CASSPGRGERGSYEQYF.